This T cell receptor (beta chain) is from a study of human T cells and chemical hapten exposure. Study-wide background: While the approximately 23-week study was under way, patients received diphenylcyclopropenone on the scalp every week. Upper-back patch tests with 0.01% DPC were read at 6 days. Patients, largely female, had alopecia areata, totalis or universalis.

TCRdb re-derived calls from the RACE reads in MiXCR, one entry per CDR3 protein. Of approximately 80,000 distinct CDR3 sequences listed, approximately 14% are singletons. The CDR3 runs to 15 residues. Germline V lookup: CDR1 SGHDT, CDR2 YYEEEE. V dropped 4 bases and J dropped 2; count of bases not matched to a gene: 4. This clonotype was observed many times. The target antigen is unknown. Noted time point: pre-sensitization, week 0. The treatment denotes: therapeutic diphenylcyclopropenone sensitization with weekly scalp DPC. General study findings and limits: The number of TCRs over 1 in 1000 frequency stayed unchanged after DPC.

This sequence was found in a woman between 45 and 65 years old with alopecia areata. Some clones in this sample may be carry-over from other donors' samples. The source material was whole blood, sampled in connection with sensitization to the hapten diphenylcyclopropenone (DPC). This chain uses TRBV5-6 with TRBJ2-7; 12 bases line up with TRBD1. This chain's CDR3 is CASSRDRGPTYEQYF. The CDR3 coding sequence is TGTGCCAGCAGCCGGGACAGGGGGCCAACCTACGAGCAGTACTTC.